This T cell receptor beta chain stems from a study of cytomegalovirus exposure and HLA in healthy donors. Details on this clone: Its antigen remains unknown.

Study conclusions and caveats: After further analysis at a later stage, 16,951 TCR beta sequences were associated with HLA alleles at 0.05 false discovery rate.

60 Vbeta and 13 Jbeta primers were used in PCR. Data came from immunoSEQ multiplex PCR; TCRdb stores just in-frame clones and leaves some out. The table has 50,000 or so clones, 55% to 85% seen once. The V end lost 10 bases, the J end lost 2 bases, and 18 bases lay between the germline ends. Germline CDR1 MDHEN, CDR2 SYDVKM. The CDR3 is 14 amino acids. This receptor was obtained from a woman between 50 and 59 years old in good health and CMV-seronegative. The V gene is TRBV28, the J gene TRBJ2-7, with D perhaps matching TRBD1 (6 bases). Sequences were obtained from PBMCs. The CDR3 DNA reads TGTGCCATCCGGTCGGGGACACCAGCCTACGAGCAGTACTTC. The encoded protein is CAIRSGTPAYEQYF. Supplemented by reference TRBV28 and TRBJ2-7, the full variable domain reads DVKVTQSSRYLVKRTGEKVFLECVQDMDHENMFWYRQDPGLGLRLIYFSYDVKMKEKGDIPEGYSVSREKKERFSLILESASTNQTSMYLCAIRSGTPAYEQYFGPGTRLTVT.